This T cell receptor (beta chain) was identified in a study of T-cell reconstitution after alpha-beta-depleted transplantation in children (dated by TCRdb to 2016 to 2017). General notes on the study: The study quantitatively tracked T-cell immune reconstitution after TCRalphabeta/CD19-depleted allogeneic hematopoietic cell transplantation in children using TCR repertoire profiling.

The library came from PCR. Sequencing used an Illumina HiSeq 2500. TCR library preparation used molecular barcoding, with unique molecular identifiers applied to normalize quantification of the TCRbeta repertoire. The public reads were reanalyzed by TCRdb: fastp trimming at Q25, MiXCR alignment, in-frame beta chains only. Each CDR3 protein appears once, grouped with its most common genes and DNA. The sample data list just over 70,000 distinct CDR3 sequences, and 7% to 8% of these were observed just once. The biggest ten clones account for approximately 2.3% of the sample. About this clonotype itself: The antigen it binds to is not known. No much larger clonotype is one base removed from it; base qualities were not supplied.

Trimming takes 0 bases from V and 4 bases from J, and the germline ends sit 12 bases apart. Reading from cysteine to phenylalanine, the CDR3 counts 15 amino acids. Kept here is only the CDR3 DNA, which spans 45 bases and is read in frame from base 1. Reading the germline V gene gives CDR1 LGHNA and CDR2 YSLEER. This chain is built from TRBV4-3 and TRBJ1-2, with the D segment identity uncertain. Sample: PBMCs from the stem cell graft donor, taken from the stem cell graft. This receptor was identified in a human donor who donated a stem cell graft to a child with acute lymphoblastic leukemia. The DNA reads TGCGCCAGCAGCCAAGAGGAGTTTTCCGCCTATGGCTACACCTTC. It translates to CASSQEEFSAYGYTF.